This T cell receptor (beta chain) was obtained from a study of cytomegalovirus exposure and HLA in healthy donors. With 60 Vbeta and 13 Jbeta primers, the PCR was carried out. Data came from immunoSEQ multiplex PCR; TCRdb stores just in-frame clones and leaves some out. There are 150,000 to 200,000 clones in the sample; roughly 85% occur only once, and 11% to 15% lies in the top ten. V gave up 10 bases and J gave up 7 bases; unmatched junction bases: 10. The CDR3 consists of 14 residues. The germline V gene encodes CDR1 MDHEN and CDR2 SYDVKM. General study findings and limits: The authors listed 150 to 200 TCR beta chains as cytomegalovirus-associated.

Worth noting for this clone: Its antigen is not known.

Sequenced: PBMCs. The chain links TRBV28 to TRBJ1-6; TRBD1 matches at 7 bases. The clonotype originates from a man between 45 and 60 years old in good health and CMV-seropositive. The CDR3 loop is CATRRQGRNSPLHF. The CDR3, as DNA: TGTGCCACCCGACGACAGGGTAGAAATTCACCCCTCCACTTT.